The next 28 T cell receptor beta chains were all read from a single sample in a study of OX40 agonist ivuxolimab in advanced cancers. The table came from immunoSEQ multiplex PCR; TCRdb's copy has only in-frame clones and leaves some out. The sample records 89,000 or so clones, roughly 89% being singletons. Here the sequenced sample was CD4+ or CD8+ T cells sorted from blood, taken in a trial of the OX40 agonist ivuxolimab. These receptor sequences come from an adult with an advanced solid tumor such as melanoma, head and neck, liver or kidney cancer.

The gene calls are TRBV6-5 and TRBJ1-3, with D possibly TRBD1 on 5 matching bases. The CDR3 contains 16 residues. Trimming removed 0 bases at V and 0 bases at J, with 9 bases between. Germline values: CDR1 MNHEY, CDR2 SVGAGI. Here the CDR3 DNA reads TGTGCCAGCAGTTACTCGAGACAGAACTCTGGAAACACCATATATTTT. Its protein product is CASSYSRQNSGNTIYF.

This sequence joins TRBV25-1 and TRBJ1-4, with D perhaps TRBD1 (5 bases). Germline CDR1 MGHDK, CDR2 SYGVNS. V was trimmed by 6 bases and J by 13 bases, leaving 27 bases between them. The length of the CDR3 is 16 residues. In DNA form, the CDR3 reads TGTGCCAGCAGCCGAGGGTGGGGTGGACTTGGGACTGGACTGTTTTTT. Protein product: CASSRGWGGLGTGLFF.

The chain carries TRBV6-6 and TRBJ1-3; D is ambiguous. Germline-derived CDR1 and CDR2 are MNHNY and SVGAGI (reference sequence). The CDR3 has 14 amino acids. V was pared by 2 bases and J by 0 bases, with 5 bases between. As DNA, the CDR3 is TGTGCCAGCAGTTACCCGGACTCTGGAAACACCATATATTTT. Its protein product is CASSYPDSGNTIYF.

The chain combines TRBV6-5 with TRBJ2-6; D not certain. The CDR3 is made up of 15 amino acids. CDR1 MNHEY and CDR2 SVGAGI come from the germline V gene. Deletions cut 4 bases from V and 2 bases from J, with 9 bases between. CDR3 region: CASSSRPTGANVLTF. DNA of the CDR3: TGTGCCAGCAGTTCCAGACCAACTGGGGCCAACGTCCTGACTTTC.

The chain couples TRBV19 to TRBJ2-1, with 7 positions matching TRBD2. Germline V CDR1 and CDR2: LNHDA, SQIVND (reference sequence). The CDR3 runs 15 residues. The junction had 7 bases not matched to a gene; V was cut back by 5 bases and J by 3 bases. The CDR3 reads CASSPSGEGYNEQFF. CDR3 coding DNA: TGTGCCAGTAGTCCTAGCGGTGAAGGCTACAATGAGCAGTTCTTC.

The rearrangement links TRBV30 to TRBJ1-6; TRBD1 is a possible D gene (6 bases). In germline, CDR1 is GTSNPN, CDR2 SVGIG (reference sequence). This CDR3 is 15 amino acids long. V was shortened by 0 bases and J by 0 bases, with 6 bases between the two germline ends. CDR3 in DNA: TGTGCCTGGAGTGTGGACAGCTCCTATAATTCACCCCTCCACTTT. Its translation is CAWSVDSSYNSPLHF.

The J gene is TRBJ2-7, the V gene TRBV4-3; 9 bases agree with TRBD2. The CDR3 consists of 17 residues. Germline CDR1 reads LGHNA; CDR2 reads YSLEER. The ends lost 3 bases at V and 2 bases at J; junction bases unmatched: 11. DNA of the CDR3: TGCGCCAGCAGCCAGGATGAGCGGGGGGCTGAGACCTACGAGCAGTACTTC. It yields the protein CASSQDERGAETYEQYF.

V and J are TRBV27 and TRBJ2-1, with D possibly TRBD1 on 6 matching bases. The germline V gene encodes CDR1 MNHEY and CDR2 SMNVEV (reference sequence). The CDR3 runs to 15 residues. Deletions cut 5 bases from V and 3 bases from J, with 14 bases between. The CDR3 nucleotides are TGTGCCAGCAGTATACAGGGCCTCTTCTACAATGAGCAGTTCTTC. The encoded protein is CASSIQGLFYNEQFF.

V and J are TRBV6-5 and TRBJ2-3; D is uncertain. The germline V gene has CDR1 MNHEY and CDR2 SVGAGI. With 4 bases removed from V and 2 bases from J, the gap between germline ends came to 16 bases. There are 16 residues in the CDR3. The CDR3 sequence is CASSSRVALTTDTQYF. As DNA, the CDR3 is TGTGCCAGCAGTTCCCGGGTAGCCCTAACCACAGATACGCAGTATTTT.

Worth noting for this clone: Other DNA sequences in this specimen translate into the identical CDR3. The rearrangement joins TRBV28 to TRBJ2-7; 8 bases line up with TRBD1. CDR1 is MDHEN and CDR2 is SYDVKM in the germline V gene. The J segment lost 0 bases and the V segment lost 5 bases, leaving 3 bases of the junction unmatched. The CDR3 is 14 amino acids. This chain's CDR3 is CASSLQGGSYEQYF. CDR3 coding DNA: TGTGCCAGCAGTCTACAGGGGGGCTCCTACGAGCAGTACTTC.

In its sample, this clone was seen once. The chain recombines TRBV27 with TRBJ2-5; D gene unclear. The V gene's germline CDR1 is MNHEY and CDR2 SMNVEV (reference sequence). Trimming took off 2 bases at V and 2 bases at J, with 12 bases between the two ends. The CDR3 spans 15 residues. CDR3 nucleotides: TGTGCCAGCAGTTTAACGGTTGGTCTGCAAGAGACCCAGTACTTC. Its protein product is CASSLTVGLQETQYF.

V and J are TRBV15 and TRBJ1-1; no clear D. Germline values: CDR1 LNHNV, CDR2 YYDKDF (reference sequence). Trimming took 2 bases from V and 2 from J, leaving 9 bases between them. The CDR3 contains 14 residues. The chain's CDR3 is CATSRPGQNTEAFF. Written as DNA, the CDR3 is TGTGCCACCAGCAGACCTGGGCAAAACACTGAAGCTTTCTTT. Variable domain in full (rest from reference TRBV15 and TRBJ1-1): DAMVIQNPRYQVTQFGKPVTLSCSQTLNHNVMYWYQQKSSQAPKLLFHYYDKDFNNEADTPDNFQSRRPNTSFCFLDIRSPGLGDTAMYLCATSRPGQNTEAFFGQGTRLTVV.

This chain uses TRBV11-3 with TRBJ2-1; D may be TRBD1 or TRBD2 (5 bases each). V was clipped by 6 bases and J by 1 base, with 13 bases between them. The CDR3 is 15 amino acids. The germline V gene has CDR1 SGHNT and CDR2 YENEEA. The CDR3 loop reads CASRSGTDSYNEQFF. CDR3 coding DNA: TGTGCCAGCAGATCCGGGACCGATTCCTACAATGAGCAGTTCTTC.

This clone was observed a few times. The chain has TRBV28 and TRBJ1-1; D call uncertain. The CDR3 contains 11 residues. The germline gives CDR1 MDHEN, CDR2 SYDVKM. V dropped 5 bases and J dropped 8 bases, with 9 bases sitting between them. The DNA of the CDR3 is TGTGCCAGCAGTCGTACAGCCGAAGCTTTCTTT. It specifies CASSRTAEAFF.

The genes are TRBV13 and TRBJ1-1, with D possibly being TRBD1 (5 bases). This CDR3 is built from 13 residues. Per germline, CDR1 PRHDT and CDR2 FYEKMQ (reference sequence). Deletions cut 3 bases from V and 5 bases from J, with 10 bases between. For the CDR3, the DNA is TGTGCCAGCAGCTTGACGGGGGGGACTGAAGCTTTCTTT. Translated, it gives CASSLTGGTEAFF.

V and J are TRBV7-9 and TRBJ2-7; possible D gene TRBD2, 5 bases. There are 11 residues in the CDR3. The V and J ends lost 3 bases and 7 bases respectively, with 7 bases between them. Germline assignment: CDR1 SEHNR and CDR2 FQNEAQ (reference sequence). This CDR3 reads CASSFGREQYV. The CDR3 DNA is TGTGCCAGCAGCTTTGGGAGAGAGCAGTACGTC.

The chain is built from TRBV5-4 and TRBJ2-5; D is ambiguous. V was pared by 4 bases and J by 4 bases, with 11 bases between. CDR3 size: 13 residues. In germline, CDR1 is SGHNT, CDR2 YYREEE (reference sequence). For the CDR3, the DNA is TGTGCCAGCAGCCTTAGGTTGAGAGAGACCCAGTACTTC. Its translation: CASSLRLRETQYF.

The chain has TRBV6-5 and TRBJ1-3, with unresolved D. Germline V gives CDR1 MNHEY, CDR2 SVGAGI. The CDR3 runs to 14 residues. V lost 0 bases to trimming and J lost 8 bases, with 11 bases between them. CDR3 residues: CASSYSTEVDTIYF. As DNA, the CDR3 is TGTGCCAGCAGTTACTCAACCGAGGTCGACACCATATATTTT.

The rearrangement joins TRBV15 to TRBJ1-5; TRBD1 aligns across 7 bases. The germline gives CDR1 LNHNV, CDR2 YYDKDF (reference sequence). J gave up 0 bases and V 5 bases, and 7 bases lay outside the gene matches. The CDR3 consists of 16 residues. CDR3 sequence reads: CATSPGGEYSNQPQHF. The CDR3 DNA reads TGTGCCACCAGCCCAGGGGGGGAATATAGCAATCAGCCCCAGCATTTT.

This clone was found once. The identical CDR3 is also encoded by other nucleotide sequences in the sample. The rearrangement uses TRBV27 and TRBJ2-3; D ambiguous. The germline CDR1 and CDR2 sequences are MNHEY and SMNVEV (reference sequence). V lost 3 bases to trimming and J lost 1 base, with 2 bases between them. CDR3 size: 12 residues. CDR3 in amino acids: CASSLGTDTQYF. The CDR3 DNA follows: TGTGCCAGCAGTTTGGGCACAGATACGCAGTATTTT.

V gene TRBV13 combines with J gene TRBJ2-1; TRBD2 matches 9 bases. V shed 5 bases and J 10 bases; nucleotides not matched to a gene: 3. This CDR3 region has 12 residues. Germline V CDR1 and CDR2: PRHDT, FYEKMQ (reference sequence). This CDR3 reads CASSPGLAEQFF. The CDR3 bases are TGTGCCAGCAGCCCCGGACTAGCGGAGCAGTTCTTC.

Here the CDR3 reads CASSSELAGRVPAQETQYF. CDR3 DNA sequence: TGTGCCAGCAGCTCAGAACTAGCGGGGAGAGTCCCAGCTCAAGAGACCCAGTACTTC. This chain links TRBV7-8 with TRBJ2-5, with 10 positions matching TRBD2. The CDR3 covers 19 residues. Germline V gives CDR1 SGHVS, CDR2 FQNEAQ. The V gene end was trimmed by 4 bases and the J gene end by 2 bases; junction bases not matched to a gene: 16.

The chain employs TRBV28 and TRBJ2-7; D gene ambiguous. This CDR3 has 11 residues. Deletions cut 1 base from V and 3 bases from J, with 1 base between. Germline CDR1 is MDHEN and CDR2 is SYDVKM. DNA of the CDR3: TGTGCCAGCAGTTTATTCTACGAGCAGTACTTC. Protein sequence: CASSLFYEQYF.

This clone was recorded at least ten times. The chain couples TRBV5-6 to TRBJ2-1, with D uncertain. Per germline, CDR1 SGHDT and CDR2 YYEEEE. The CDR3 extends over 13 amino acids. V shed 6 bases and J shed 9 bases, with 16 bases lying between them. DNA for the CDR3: TGTGCCAGCACCCAGACTGGAATGATTGAGCAGTTCTTC. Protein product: CASTQTGMIEQFF.

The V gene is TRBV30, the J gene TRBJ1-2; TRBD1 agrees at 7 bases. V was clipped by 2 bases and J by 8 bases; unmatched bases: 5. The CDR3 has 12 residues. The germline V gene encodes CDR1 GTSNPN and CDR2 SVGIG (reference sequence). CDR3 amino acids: CAWSLDRAGYTF. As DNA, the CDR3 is TGTGCCTGGAGTTTAGACAGGGCCGGCTACACCTTC.

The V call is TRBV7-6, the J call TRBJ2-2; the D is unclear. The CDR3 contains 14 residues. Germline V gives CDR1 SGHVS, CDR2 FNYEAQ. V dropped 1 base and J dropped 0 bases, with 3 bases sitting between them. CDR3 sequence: CASSLGANTGELFF. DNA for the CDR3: TGTGCCAGCAGCTTAGGGGCGAACACCGGGGAGCTGTTTTTT.

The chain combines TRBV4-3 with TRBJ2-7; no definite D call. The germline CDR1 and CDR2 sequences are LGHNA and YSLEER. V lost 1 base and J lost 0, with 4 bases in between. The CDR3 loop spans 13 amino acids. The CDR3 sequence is CASSQGVSYEQYF. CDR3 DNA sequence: TGCGCCAGCAGCCAAGGGGTCTCCTACGAGCAGTACTTC.

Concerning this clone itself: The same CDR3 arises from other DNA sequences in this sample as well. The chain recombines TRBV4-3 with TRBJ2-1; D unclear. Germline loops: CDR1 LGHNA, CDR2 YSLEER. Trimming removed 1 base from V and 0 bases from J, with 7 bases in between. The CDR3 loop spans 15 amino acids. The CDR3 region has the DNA TGCGCCAGCAGCCAAGTAGAGAGCTCCTACAATGAGCAGTTCTTC. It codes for CASSQVESSYNEQFF.